This TCR beta chain was obtained from a study of T cells in Graves' hyperthyroidism and ophthalmopathy. CDR1 and CDR2 (germline): SGHDT, YYEEEE. The CDR3 extends over 15 amino acids. Trimming left V 0 bases short and J 5 bases short, with 14 bases between. This clonotype was picked up many times. TCR beta CDR3 region amplification was performed from RNA transcripts. Researchers ran a first-round RT-PCR on the TCR CDR3 using the HTBI primer set. TCRdb fed the multiplex PCR reads into MiXCR, producing one record per CDR3 protein. The sample holds 550,000 to 600,000 distinct CDR3 sequences, 15% to 20% seen once.

Sequenced: blood. The TCR comes from a woman in her late teens or twenties with Graves' hyperthyroidism. This rearrangement joins TRBV5-6 to TRBJ1-1, with D possibly being TRBD1 (5 bases). In DNA, the CDR3 is TGTGCCAGCAGCTTGGTTCTGGTACGGGGGACTGAAGCTTTCTTT. This encodes CASSLVLVRGTEAFF.